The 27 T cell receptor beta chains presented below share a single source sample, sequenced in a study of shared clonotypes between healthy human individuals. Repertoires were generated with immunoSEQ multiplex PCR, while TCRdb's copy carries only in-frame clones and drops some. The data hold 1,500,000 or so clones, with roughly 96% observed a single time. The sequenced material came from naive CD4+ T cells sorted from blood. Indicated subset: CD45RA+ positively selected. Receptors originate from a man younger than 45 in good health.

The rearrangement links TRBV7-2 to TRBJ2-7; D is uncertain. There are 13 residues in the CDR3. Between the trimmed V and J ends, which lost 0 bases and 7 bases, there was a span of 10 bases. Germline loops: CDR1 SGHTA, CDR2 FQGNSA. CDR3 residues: CASSLAGQVEQYF. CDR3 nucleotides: TGTGCCAGCAGCTTAGCAGGGCAGGTTGAGCAGTACTTC.

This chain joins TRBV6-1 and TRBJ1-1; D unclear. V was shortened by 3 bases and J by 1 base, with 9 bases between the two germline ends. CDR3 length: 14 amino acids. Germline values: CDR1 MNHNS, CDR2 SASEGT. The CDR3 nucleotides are TGTGCCAGCAGTGACCACCCGCCGAACACTGAAGCTTTCTTT. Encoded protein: CASSDHPPNTEAFF.

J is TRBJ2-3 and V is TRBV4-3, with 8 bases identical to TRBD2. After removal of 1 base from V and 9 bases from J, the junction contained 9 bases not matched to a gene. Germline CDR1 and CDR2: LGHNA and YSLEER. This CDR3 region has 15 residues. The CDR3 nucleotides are TGCGCCAGCAGCCAAGTGAGGGGACTAGTTGGCACGCAGTATTTT. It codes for CASSQVRGLVGTQYF.

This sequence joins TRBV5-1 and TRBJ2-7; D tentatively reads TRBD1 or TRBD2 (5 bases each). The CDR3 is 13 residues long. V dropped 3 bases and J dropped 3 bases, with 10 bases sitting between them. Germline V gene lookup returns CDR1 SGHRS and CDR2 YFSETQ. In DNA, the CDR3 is TGCGCCAGCAGCTGCGAGGGGTGCTACGAGCAGTACTTC. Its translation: CASSCEGCYEQYF.

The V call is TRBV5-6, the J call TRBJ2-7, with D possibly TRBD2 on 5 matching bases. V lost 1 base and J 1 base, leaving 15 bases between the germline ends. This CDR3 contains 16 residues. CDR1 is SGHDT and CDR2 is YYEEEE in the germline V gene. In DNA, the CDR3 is TGTGCCAGCAGCTTGTTTTCTGGACTGCCGTCCTACGAGCAGTACTTC. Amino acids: CASSLFSGLPSYEQYF.

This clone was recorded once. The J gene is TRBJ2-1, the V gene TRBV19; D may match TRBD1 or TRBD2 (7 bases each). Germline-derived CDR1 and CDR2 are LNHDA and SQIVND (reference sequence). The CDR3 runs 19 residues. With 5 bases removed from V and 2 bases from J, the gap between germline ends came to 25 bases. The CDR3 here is CASSYPPSFGRGPYNEQFF. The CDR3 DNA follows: TGTGCCAGTAGTTACCCCCCCTCCTTTGGGAGGGGGCCCTACAATGAGCAGTTCTTC. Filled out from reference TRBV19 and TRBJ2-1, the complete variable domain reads DGGITQSPKYLFRKEGQNVTLSCEQNLNHDAMYWYRQDPGQGLRLIYYSQIVNDFQKGDIAEGYSVSREKKESFPLTVTSAQKNPTAFYLCASSYPPSFGRGPYNEQFFGPGTRLTVL.

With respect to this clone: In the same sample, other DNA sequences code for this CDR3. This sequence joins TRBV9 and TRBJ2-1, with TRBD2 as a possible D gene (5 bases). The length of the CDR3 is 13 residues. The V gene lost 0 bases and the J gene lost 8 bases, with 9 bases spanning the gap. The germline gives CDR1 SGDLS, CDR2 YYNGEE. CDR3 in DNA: TGTGCCAGCAGCGTAGGGGGAGTATATGAGCAGTTCTTC. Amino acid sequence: CASSVGGVYEQFF.

The CDR3 loop is CASSLVRLAGYNEQFF. The CDR3 DNA reads as TGTGCCAGCAGCTTAGTACGGCTAGCGGGGTACAATGAGCAGTTCTTC. The chain has TRBV7-9 and TRBJ2-1; 9 bases fit TRBD2. CDR3 length equals 16 residues. In germline, CDR1 is SEHNR, CDR2 FQNEAQ (reference sequence). V shed 1 base, J shed 4 bases, and the junction held 5 bases outside the gene matches. Based on the CDR3 plus reference TRBV7-9 and TRBJ2-1, the full variable domain is DTGVSQNPRHKITKRGQNVTFRCDPISEHNRLYWYRQTLGQGPEFLTYFQNEAQLEKSRLLSDRFSAERPKGSFSTLEIQRTEQGDSAMYLCASSLVRLAGYNEQFFGPGTRLTVL.

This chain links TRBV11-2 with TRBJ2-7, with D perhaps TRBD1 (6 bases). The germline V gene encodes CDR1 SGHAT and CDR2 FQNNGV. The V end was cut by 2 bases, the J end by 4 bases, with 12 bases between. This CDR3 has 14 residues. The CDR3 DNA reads TGTGCCAGCAGCTTAAACAGGGAGAGGTACGAGCAGTACTTC. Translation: CASSLNRERYEQYF.

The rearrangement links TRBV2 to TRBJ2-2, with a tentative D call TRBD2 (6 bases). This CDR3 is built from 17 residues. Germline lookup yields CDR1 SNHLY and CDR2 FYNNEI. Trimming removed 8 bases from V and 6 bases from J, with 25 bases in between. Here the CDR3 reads CASVLHVGGVSSGELFF. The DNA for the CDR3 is TGTGCCAGCGTTCTCCACGTCGGGGGAGTGTCGTCCGGGGAGCTGTTTTTT.

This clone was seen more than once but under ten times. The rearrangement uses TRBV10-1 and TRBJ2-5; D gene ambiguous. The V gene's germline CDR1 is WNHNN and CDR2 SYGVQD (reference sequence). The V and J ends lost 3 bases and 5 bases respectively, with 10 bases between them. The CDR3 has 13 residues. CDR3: CASSDSLEETQYF. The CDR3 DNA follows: TGCGCCAGCAGTGACTCATTGGAGGAGACCCAGTACTTC.

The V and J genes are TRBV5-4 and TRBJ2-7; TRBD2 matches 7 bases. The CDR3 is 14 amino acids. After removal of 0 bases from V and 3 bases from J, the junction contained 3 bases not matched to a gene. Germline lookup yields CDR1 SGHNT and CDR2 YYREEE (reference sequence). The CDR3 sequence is CASSLGLAVYEQYF. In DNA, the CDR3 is TGTGCCAGCAGCTTGGGGCTAGCGGTCTACGAGCAGTACTTC.

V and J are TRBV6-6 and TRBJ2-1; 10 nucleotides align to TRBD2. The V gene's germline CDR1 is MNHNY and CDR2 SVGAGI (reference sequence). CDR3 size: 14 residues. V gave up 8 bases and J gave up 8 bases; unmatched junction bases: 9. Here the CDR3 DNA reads TGTGCCAGCGTGCCAGCGGGAGGGACGGATGAGCAGTTCTTC. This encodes CASVPAGGTDEQFF.

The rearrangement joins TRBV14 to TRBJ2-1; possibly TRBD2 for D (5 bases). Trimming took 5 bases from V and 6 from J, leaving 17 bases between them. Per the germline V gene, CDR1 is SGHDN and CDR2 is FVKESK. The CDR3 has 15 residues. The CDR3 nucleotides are TGTGCCAGCAGCGTCACGATAGGAGGATTCAATGAGCAGTTCTTC. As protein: CASSVTIGGFNEQFF.

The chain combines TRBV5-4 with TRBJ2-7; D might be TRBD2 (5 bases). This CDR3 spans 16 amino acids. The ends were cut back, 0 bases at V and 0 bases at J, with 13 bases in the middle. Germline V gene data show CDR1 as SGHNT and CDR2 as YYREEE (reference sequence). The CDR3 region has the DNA TGTGCCAGCAGCTTGGACTTGGCGGGTTTCTCCTACGAGCAGTACTTC. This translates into CASSLDLAGFSYEQYF.

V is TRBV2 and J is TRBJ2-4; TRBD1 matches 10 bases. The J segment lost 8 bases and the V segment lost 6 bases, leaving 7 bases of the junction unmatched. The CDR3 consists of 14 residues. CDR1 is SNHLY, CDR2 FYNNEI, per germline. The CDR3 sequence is CASRTGTGVDIQYF. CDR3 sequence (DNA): TGTGCCAGCAGAACCGGGACAGGGGTGGACATTCAGTACTTC.

CDR3 coding DNA: TGTGCCAGCAGTAGGGGAAATGACGGCAGTAGCTCCTACGAGCAGTACTTC. Its translation: CASSRGNDGSSSYEQYF. The chain carries TRBV7-3 and TRBJ2-7; possibly TRBD1 for D (5 bases). The CDR3 consists of 17 residues. V gave up 6 bases and J gave up 0 bases, with 21 bases separating them. The germline CDR1 and CDR2 sequences are SGHTA and FQGTGA.

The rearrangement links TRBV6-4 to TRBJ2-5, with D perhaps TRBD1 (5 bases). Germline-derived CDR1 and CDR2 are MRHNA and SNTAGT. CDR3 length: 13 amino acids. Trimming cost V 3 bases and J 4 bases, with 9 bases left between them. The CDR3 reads CASSEQDGETQYF. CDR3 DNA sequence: TGTGCCAGCAGTGAACAGGATGGAGAGACCCAGTACTTC.

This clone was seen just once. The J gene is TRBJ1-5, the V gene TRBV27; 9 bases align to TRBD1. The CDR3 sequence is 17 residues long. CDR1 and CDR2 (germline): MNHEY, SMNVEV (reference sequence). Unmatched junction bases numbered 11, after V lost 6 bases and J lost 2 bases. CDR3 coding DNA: TGTGCCAGCAGCTCAAGCTACCGGGACAGGGGCAATCAGCCCCAGCATTTT. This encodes CASSSSYRDRGNQPQHF.

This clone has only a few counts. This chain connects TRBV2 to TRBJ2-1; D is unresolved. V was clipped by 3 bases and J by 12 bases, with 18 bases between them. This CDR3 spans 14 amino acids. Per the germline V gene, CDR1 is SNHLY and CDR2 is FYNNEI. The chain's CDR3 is CASSDLPLRAGQFF. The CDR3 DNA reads TGTGCCAGCAGTGACCTCCCTTTACGAGCAGGGCAGTTCTTC. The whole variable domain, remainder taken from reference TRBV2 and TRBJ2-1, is EPEVTQTPSHQVTQMGQEVILRCVPISNHLYFYWYRQILGQKVEFLVSFYNNEISEKSEIFDDQFSVERPDGSNFTLKIRSTKLEDSAMYFCASSDLPLRAGQFFGPGTRLTVL.

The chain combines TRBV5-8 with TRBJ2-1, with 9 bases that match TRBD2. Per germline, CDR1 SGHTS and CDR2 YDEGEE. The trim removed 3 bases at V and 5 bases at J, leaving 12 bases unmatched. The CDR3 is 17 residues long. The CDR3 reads CASSWGREGHRHNEQFF. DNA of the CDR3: TGTGCCAGCAGCTGGGGGCGGGAGGGCCATCGTCACAATGAGCAGTTCTTC.

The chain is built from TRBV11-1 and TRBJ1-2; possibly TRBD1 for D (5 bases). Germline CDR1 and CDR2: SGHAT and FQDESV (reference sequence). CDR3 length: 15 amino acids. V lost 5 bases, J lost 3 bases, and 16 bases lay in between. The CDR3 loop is CASSDFLRDDYGYTF. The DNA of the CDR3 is TGTGCCAGCAGCGATTTCTTACGGGACGACTATGGCTACACCTTC.

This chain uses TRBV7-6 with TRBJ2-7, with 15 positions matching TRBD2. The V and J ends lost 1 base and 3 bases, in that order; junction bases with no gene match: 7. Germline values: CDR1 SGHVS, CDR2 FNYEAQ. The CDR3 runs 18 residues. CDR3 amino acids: CASSLGILGLAGGYEQYF. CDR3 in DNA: TGTGCCAGCAGCTTAGGAATCCTGGGACTAGCGGGAGGCTACGAGCAGTACTTC.

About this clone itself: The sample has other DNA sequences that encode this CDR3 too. This CDR3 reads CASSLAASSYEQYF. CDR3 in DNA: TGCGCCAGCAGCTTGGCCGCCTCCTCCTACGAGCAGTACTTC. The genes are TRBV5-1 and TRBJ2-7; D unclear. Trimming cost V 0 bases and J 0 bases, with 7 bases left between them. The CDR3 is 14 residues long. Germline CDR1 SGHRS, CDR2 YFSETQ.

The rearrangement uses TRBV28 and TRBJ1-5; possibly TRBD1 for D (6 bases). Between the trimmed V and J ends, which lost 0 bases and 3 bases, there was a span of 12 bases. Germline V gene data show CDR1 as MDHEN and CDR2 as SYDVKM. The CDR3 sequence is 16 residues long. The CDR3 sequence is CASSLWQDRTNQPQHF. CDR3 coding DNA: TGTGCCAGCAGTTTATGGCAGGACAGAACCAATCAGCCCCAGCATTTT.

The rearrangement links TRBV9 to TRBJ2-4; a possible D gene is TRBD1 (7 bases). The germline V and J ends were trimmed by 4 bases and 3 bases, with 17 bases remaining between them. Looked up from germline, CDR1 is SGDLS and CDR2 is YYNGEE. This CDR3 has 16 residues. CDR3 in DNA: TGTGCCAGCAGCTCTCTCGGAGGGGGCTACAAAAACATTCAGTACTTC. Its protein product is CASSSLGGGYKNIQYF.

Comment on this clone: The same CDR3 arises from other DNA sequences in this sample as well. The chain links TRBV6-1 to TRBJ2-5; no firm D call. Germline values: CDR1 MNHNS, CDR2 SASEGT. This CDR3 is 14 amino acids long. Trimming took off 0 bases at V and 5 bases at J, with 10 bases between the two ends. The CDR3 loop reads CASSEARGRETQYF. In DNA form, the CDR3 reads TGTGCCAGCAGTGAAGCGCGAGGCAGGGAGACCCAGTACTTC.